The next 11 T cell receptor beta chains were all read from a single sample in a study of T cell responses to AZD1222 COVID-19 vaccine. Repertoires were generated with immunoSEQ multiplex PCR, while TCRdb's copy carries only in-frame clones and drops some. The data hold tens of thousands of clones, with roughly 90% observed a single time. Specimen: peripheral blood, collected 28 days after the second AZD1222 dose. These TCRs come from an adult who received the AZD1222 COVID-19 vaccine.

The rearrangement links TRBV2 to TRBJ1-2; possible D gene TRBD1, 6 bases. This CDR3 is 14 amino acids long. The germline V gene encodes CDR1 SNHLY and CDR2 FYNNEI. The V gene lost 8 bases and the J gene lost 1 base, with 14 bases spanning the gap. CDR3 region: CASSRDKGNYGYTF. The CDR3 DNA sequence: TGTGCCAGCTCCCGGGACAAGGGTAACTATGGCTACACCTTC.

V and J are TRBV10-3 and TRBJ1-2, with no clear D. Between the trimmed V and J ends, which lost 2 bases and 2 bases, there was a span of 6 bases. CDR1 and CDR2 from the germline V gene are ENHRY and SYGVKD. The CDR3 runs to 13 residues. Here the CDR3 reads CAISERKNYGYTF. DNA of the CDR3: TGTGCCATCAGTGAGAGGAAGAACTATGGCTACACCTTC.

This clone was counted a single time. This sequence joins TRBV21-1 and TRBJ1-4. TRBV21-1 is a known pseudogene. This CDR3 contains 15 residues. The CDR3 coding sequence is TGTGCCAGCAGCAAGGTCTATATTCGATGGGAAAAACTGTTTTTT. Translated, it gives CASSKVYIRWEKLFF.

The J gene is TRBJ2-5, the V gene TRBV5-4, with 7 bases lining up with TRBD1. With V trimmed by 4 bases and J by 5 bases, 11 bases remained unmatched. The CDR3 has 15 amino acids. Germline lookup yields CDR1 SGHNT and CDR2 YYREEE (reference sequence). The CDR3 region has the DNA TGTGCCAGCAGCCCCCGCGCAGGGGGTTGGGAGACCCAGTACTTC. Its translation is CASSPRAGGWETQYF.

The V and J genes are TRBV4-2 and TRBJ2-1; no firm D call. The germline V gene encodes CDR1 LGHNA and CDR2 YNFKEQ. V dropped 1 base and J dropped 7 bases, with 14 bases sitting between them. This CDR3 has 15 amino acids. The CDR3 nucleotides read TGTGCCAGCAGCCAAGCCCTTGGAGAAGCGAATGAGCAGTTCTTC. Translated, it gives CASSQALGEANEQFF.

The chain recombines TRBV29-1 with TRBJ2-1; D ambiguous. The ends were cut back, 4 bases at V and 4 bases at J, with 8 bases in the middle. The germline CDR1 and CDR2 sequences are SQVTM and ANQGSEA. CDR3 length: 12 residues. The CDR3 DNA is TGCAGCGTTGGCGGCGGATACAATGAGCAGTTCTTC. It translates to CSVGGGYNEQFF.

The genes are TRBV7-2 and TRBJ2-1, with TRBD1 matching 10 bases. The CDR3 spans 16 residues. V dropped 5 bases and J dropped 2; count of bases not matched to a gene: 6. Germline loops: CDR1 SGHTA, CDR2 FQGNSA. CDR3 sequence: CASSQAGTGAYNEQFF. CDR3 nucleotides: TGTGCCAGCAGCCAGGCCGGGACAGGGGCCTACAATGAGCAGTTCTTC. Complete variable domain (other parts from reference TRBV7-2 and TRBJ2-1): GAGVSQSPSNKVTEKGKDVELRCDPISGHTALYWYRQSLGQGLEFLIYFQGNSAPDKSGLPSDRFSAERTGGSVSTLTIQRTQQEDSAVYLCASSQAGTGAYNEQFFGPGTRLTVL.

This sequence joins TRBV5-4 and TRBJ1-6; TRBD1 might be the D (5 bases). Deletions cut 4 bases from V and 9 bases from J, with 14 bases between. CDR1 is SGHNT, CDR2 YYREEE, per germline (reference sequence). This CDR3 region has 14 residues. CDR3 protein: CASSPWGERSPLHF. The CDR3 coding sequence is TGTGCCAGCAGCCCCTGGGGGGAGCGTTCACCCCTCCACTTT.

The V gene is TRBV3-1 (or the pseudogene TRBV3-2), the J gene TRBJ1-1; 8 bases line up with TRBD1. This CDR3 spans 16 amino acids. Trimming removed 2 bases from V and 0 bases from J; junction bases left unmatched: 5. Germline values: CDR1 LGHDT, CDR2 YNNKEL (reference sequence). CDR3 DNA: TGTGCCAGCAGCCAACAAAGGACAGGGCTGAACACTGAAGCTTTCTTT. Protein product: CASSQQRTGLNTEAFF.

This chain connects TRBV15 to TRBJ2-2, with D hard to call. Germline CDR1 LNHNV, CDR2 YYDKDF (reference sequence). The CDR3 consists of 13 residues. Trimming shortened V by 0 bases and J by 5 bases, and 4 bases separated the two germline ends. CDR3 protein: CATSRDETGELFF. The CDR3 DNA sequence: TGTGCCACCAGCAGAGATGAGACCGGGGAGCTGTTTTTT.

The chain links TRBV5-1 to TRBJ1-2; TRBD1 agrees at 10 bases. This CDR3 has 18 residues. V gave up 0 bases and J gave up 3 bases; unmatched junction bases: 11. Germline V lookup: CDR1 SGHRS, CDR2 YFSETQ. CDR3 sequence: CASSLDVTGGPADYGYTF. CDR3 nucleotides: TGCGCCAGCAGCTTGGATGTGACAGGGGGCCCCGCCGACTATGGCTACACCTTC.